This passage covers 22 T cell receptor beta chains from one sample sequenced in a study of blood T cells in healthy people across ages. A second PCR, run for roughly 7 to 12 cycles, used a sample-barcoded 5' primer plus a J-beta primer mix. TCRdb reprocessed the 5' RACE reads via MiXCR and lists one record per CDR3 protein. Of 1 million or so distinct CDR3 sequences listed, under 30% are singletons. The data also belong to a second study, concerning T cells of mothers and their children.

The material sequenced was blood. The receptors were gathered from a girl aged 2 to 9 in good health.

The J gene is TRBJ2-3, the V gene TRBV4-3; 8 bases are a match to TRBD2. Germline V lookup: CDR1 LGHNA, CDR2 YSLEER. The CDR3 length is 14 residues. The trim removed 5 bases at V and 8 bases at J, leaving 9 bases unmatched. The CDR3 nucleotides are TGCGCCAGCAGCTCCCGGGGGGGCCTTAGTACGCAGTATTTT. Encoded protein: CASSSRGGLSTQYF.

Only a few counts were recorded for this clonotype. One end of the junction does not line up with germline, which may come from a read error. The chain combines TRBV10-3 with TRBJ2-5; D is unresolved. Germline loops: CDR1 ENHRY, CDR2 SYGVKD. CDR3 length equals 15 residues. The CDR3 reads CAISEVTVRLETQCF. The CDR3 nucleotides read TGTGCCATCAGTGAGGTGACGGTTAGGCTGGAGACCCAGTGCTTC.

There are many counts of this clonotype. This chain uses TRBV20-1 with TRBJ2-5, with D possibly TRBD2 on 6 matching bases. Germline V gives CDR1 DFQATT, CDR2 SNEGSKA (reference sequence). There are 11 residues in the CDR3. V dropped 3 bases and J dropped 4 bases, with 6 bases sitting between them. This CDR3 is CSARGGETQYF. The CDR3 DNA follows: TGCAGTGCTAGGGGGGGAGAGACCCAGTACTTC.

V and J are TRBV4-1 and TRBJ1-1; no clear D. This CDR3 has 15 amino acids. Trimming left V 2 bases short and J 1 base short, with 11 bases between. Germline V gene sequence: CDR1 MGHRA, CDR2 YSYEKL. CDR3 in amino acids: CASSQSALGNTEAFF. The CDR3 DNA reads as TGCGCCAGCAGCCAATCAGCGCTTGGGAACACTGAAGCTTTCTTT.

The rearrangement joins TRBV27 to TRBJ2-5; D tentatively reads TRBD1 or TRBD2 (5 bases each). In germline, CDR1 is MNHEY, CDR2 SMNVEV (reference sequence). V was cut by 4 bases and J by 10 bases, with 16 bases left in between. CDR3 length equals 13 residues. The CDR3 spells CASSSAGVGDQYF. CDR3 in DNA: TGTGCCAGCAGTTCCGCCGGGGTAGGGGACCAGTACTTC.

Ten or more counts support this clonotype. The genes are TRBV7-2 and TRBJ2-5; the D is unclear. V lost 7 bases and J 4 bases, leaving 13 bases between the germline ends. The CDR3 totals 13 residues. Per the germline V gene, CDR1 is SGHTA and CDR2 is FQGNSA. CDR3 in DNA: TGTGCCAGCAAGGGCCGACAAGGAGAGACCCAGTACTTC. Its protein product is CASKGRQGETQYF.

CDR3 in DNA: TGTGCCACCAGCAGGACGACCGAAGGGCTGGAGGTATGGACAGATACGCAGTATTTT. Translation gives CATSRTTEGLEVWTDTQYF. V is TRBV15 and J is TRBJ2-3; tentative D call: TRBD2 (5 bases). The CDR3 runs to 19 residues. V shed 3 bases and J shed 3 bases, with 25 bases lying between them. Per the germline V gene, CDR1 is LNHNV and CDR2 is YYDKDF (reference sequence).

This chain joins TRBV5-6 and TRBJ2-5, with D unresolved. There are 15 residues in the CDR3. Trimming took 3 bases from V and 2 from J, leaving 14 bases between them. Germline CDR1 is SGHDT and CDR2 is YYEEEE. The CDR3 loop is CASSWRAGPQETQYF. The DNA of the CDR3 is TGTGCCAGCAGCTGGAGAGCCGGACCTCAAGAGACCCAGTACTTC.

This clonotype was counted between two and nine times. The J gene is TRBJ2-1, the V gene TRBV24-1, with D perhaps given as TRBD1 or TRBD2 (5 bases each). V gave up 4 bases and J gave up 10 bases, with 19 bases separating them. The length of the CDR3 is 15 residues. The germline V gene has CDR1 KGHDR and CDR2 SFDVKD. CDR3 sequence: CATSESGTHTMEQFF. Written as DNA, the CDR3 is TGTGCCACCAGTGAGTCCGGGACCCACACGATGGAGCAGTTCTTC.

This clonotype has only a few counts. This chain connects TRBV18 to TRBJ2-5; D perhaps matches TRBD2 (5 bases). The end of the DNA aligns better with TRBJ2-1, so the J call may be wrong. Germline-derived CDR1 and CDR2 are KGHSH and LQKENI. This CDR3 comprises 13 residues. The CDR3 coding sequence is TGTGCCAGCTCACCACCGAGGGACAATGAGCAGTTCTTC. Its translation: CASSPPRDNEQFF.

This clonotype was detected ten times or more. The V and J genes are TRBV7-8 and TRBJ2-1; the D gene is possibly TRBD2 (7 bases). CDR1 is SGHVS, CDR2 FQNEAQ, per germline. This CDR3 contains 17 residues. With 4 bases removed from V and 6 bases from J, the gap between germline ends came to 22 bases. CDR3 sequence: CASSSKGGKAAGNEQFF. The DNA for the CDR3 is TGTGCCAGCAGCTCTAAGGGGGGGAAAGCAGCCGGCAATGAGCAGTTCTTC.

Only a few counts were recorded for this clonotype. V and J are TRBV28 and TRBJ2-2; 9 bases agree with TRBD2. The junction had 6 bases not matched to a gene; V was cut back by 6 bases and J by 7 bases. The germline V gene encodes CDR1 MDHEN and CDR2 SYDVKM. This CDR3 has 14 residues. The DNA for the CDR3 is TGTGCCAGCAGAGTAGCGGGAGTAGTCGGGGAGCTGTTTTTT. It encodes CASRVAGVVGELFF.

The genes are TRBV27 and TRBJ1-6; no reliable D call. Looked up from germline, CDR1 is MNHEY and CDR2 is SMNVEV (reference sequence). Trimming removed 5 bases at V and 0 bases at J, with 8 bases between. The CDR3 extends over 15 amino acids. DNA of the CDR3: TGTGCCAGCAGTCCCACGGTCTCCTATAATTCACCCCTCCACTTT. This gives the protein CASSPTVSYNSPLHF.

This clonotype was seen ten or more times. The V and J genes are TRBV7-3 and TRBJ1-1; D unclear. The V gene's germline CDR1 is SGHTA and CDR2 FQGTGA. The germline V and J ends were trimmed by 4 bases and 1 base, with 16 bases remaining between them. CDR3 length: 16 amino acids. The DNA of the CDR3 is TGTGCCAGCAGCTCTACGGTATCTGGGTCGAACACTGAAGCTTTCTTT. Translating it yields CASSSTVSGSNTEAFF. The entire variable domain, with the rest obtained from reference TRBV7-3 and TRBJ1-1, is as follows: GAGVSQTPSNKVTEKGKYVELRCDPISGHTALYWYRQSLGQGPEFLIYFQGTGAADDSGLPNDRFFAVRPEGSVSTLKIQRTERGDSAVYLCASSSTVSGSNTEAFFGQGTRLTVV.

The chain joins TRBV9 to TRBJ2-5, with TRBD2 matching over 10 bases. Gene TRBJ2-7 matches the end of the DNA better, so the J call may be wrong. The CDR3 runs to 15 residues. Germline V CDR1 and CDR2: SGDLS, YYNGEE. This chain's CDR3 is CASSSQAGGPYEQYF. The CDR3 DNA reads as TGTGCCAGCAGCTCGCAAGCGGGGGGGCCGTACGAGCAGTACTTC.

The chain links TRBV5-1 to TRBJ2-1, with D tentatively TRBD1 (6 bases). Germline CDR1 is SGHRS and CDR2 is YFSETQ. The ends were cut back, 0 bases at V and 5 bases at J, with 12 bases in the middle. This CDR3 is 15 amino acids long. As DNA, the CDR3 is TGCGCCAGCAGCTTGGGGGTGACAGGAGACAATGAGCAGTTCTTC. Translated: CASSLGVTGDNEQFF.

The rearrangement uses TRBV7-9 and TRBJ2-5; TRBD1 matches 9 bases. The CDR3 has 15 residues. Unmatched junction bases numbered 11, after V lost 5 bases and J lost 7 bases. In germline, CDR1 is SEHNR, CDR2 FQNEAQ (reference sequence). The CDR3 here is CASSGTGTGMRTQYF. CDR3 sequence (DNA): TGTGCCAGCAGCGGAACCGGGACAGGGATGCGGACCCAGTACTTC.

DNA of the CDR3: TGTGCCAGCAGTTTAGGGGAGGGGTCCCCAAACACTGAAGCTTTCTTT. Its translation: CASSLGEGSPNTEAFF. The chain couples TRBV12-3 or TRBV12-4 to TRBJ1-1, with D perhaps matching TRBD1 (5 bases). Trimming pared 1 base from V and 2 bases from J, leaving 14 bases between. CDR3 length: 16 amino acids.

This clonotype was recorded a few times. The chain recombines TRBV20-1 with TRBJ2-7; perhaps D is TRBD1 or TRBD2 (5 bases each). Per germline, CDR1 DFQATT and CDR2 SNEGSKA (reference sequence). CDR3 length: 16 residues. With 0 bases removed from V and 1 base from J, the gap between germline ends came to 16 bases. DNA for the CDR3: TGCAGTGCTAGAGATCTAGGGGAGTTTGGGTCCTACGAGCAGTACTTC. Protein: CSARDLGEFGSYEQYF.

V gene TRBV5-5 combines with J gene TRBJ2-4; a weak D match, TRBD2 (5 bases). Trimming stripped 3 bases from V and 6 bases from J, with 25 bases between. The CDR3 runs 18 residues. Germline V gene lookup returns CDR1 SGHKS and CDR2 YYEKEE (reference sequence). The CDR3 bases are TGTGCCAGCAGCTCGAGGGCACTCCTACTCCCATCCGGAAACATTCAGTACTTC. Translated: CASSSRALLLPSGNIQYF.

This chain's CDR3 is CATREDGGNYGYTF. CDR3 in DNA: TGTGCCACCAGGGAGGACGGAGGCAACTATGGCTACACCTTC. This chain joins TRBV15 and TRBJ1-2; D not resolved. Trimming stripped 6 bases from V and 2 bases from J, with 13 bases between. The CDR3 contains 14 residues. Per germline, CDR1 LNHNV and CDR2 YYDKDF (reference sequence).

There are a few counts of this clonotype. V gene TRBV5-1 combines with J gene TRBJ1-1; D perhaps matches TRBD1 (5 bases). The CDR3 totals 15 residues. Germline CDR1 is SGHRS and CDR2 is YFSETQ. The V gene lost 0 bases and the J gene lost 1 base, with 10 bases spanning the gap. CDR3 loop: CASSLGGARNTEAFF. The CDR3, as DNA: TGCGCCAGCAGCTTGGGCGGGGCCCGGAACACTGAAGCTTTCTTT.